This record looks at one T cell receptor beta chain sequence and its context. It lacks a known antigen. Nothing much larger sits one base from this clone, and base qualities are not available. The record originates from a study of sequential checkpoint blockade in melanoma (dated by TCRdb to the late 2010s). About the investigation overall: Using 1:1 randomization, the trial assigned patients either to first-line nivolumab followed by ipilimumab (arm A) or to ipilimumab followed by nivolumab (arm B). In about 80% of the matched pre- and post-treatment tumor biopsy pairs, both biopsies came from the same lesion. For 20 to 25 patients, matched tumor biopsies were obtained before treatment and at week 13, following single-agent nivolumab (arm A) or ipilimumab (arm B). TCRbeta immunosequencing was performed on DNA from roughly 90 pretreatment melanoma tumor samples. Both trial sequences were followed by maintenance nivolumab.

Findings and caveats that apply to the study as a whole: Larger, independent patient cohorts are needed to validate the response-prediction model that combines TCR metrics and mutation burden. Clinical benefit was about 30 times more likely to be achieved by patients whose tumor T-cell fraction and clonality increased by week 13. Tumor T-cell fraction and clonality correlated with PD-L1 staining and CD8+ T-cell counts but not with mutational load. In the nivolumab-first arm (arm A), an association was found between pretreatment tumor TIL clonality and response (P = .04). Within-arm analyses of tumor T-cell fraction were constrained by small sample sizes and reduced statistical power.

TCRbeta CDR3 regions were immunosequenced from genomic DNA with the immunoSEQ Assay. Before high-throughput sequencing, the genomic DNA was amplified using bias-controlled multiplex PCR. The published analysis was carried out like this. To quantify the absolute abundance of each unique TCRbeta CDR3 region, the sequences were collapsed and filtered. Clonality was defined as 1 minus Pielou's evenness and was calculated using productive rearrangements only. Tumor T-cell fraction was calculated by normalizing TCRbeta template counts to the amount of usable DNA, which was estimated from several housekeeping genes. A previously published method was used to identify clones with significantly greater frequencies in on-treatment samples than in baseline samples. Entries here come from immuneACCESS through TCRdb and include only in-frame sequences with V and J called. Some clones fail to appear in such tables; in the studies checked, an unresolved V gene covers under half of the shortfall, and the cause of the remainder is unknown. D and trimming come from the DNA, and the V and J calls and clone size come from that table. The sample table shows over 2,500 clones, and over 20% are seen once. Jointly, the top ten make up around 44% of the sample.

Via the germline V gene, CDR1 is LGHNT and CDR2 FRNRAP. The CDR3 starts with the cysteine, ends with the phenylalanine, and has 15 residues. Only the CDR3 region is kept as DNA, spanning 45 bases read in frame from base 1. The sample's treatment or condition label, in plain terms: randomized to nivolumab then ipilimumab (arm A) or the reverse (arm B). None of the patients in the trial had previously been given DNA-damaging chemotherapy. Samples were obtained from patients with melanoma enrolled in CheckMate 064, a randomized, open-label phase II trial of sequential checkpoint blockade. Genomic DNA from formalin-fixed paraffin-embedded (FFPE) tissue samples was used for tumor TCR sequencing.

The material sequenced was tumor tissue (inferred from file names), taken from a patient given nivolumab and ipilimumab in sequence. The V and J segments used are TRBV12-5 and TRBJ2-7, with TRBD2 perhaps the D gene, on 5 matching bases. The clonotype comes from a human patient with melanoma. Some clones in this sample may be carry-over from other donors' samples. At the DNA level, the sequence is TGTGCCAGCACCCCTTACGGGATAAGCTCCTACGAGCAGTACTTC. Its coded protein is CASTPYGISSYEQYF.